These T cell receptor beta chains were read from a single sample in a study of post-analysis software for immune sequencing data. A single record per CDR3 protein comes from TCRdb applying MiXCR to the PCR reads. The sample contains about 500,000 distinct CDR3 sequences, around 40% of which appear only once. Material: blood. The receptors stem from a girl aged 10 to 17 with multiple sclerosis. Each CDR3 is given with its conserved first and last residue. D genes are given only for firm matches. Clone sizes are given selectively: once, few, many, or a class where the clone is expanded.

>TRBV28|.|once|TRBJ2-7
CASSLYRPATPYEQYF
TGTGCCAGCAGTTTATACAGGCCGGCGACTCCCTACGAGCAGTACTTC
>TRBV7-3|.|.|TRBJ2-3
CASGSPDTQYF
TGTGCCAGCGGTAGCCCAGATACGCAGTATTTT
>TRBV28|TRBD2|.|TRBJ2-7
CASRRTSPGYEQYF
TGTGCCAGCAGAAGGACTAGCCCAGGCTACGAGCAGTACTTC
>TRBV29-1|.|.|TRBJ2-7
CSVEGLTTYEQYF
TGCAGCGTTGAGGGGCTAACCACCTACGAGCAGTACTTC
>TRBV6-6|TRBD2|few|TRBJ2-3
CASTLLAGLTDTQYF
TGTGCCAGCACCCTACTAGCGGGACTCACAGATACACAGTATTTT
>TRBV7-6|.|few|TRBJ1-6
CASSLALRSPLHF
TGTGCCAGCAGCTTAGCATTACGTTCACCCCTCCACTTT
>TRBV12-5|.|.|TRBJ1-1
CASGLGAGLATEAFF
TGTGCTAGTGGTTTGGGGGCAGGGTTGGCCACTGAAGCTTTCTTT
>TRBV7-9|.|.|TRBJ2-3
CASRVRDTDTQYF
TGTGCCAGCAGAGTCAGAGACACAGATACGCAGTATTTT
>TRBV29-1|.|few|TRBJ2-7
CSVGDPLDHEQYF
TGCAGCGTCGGGGACCCACTGGACCACGAGCAGTACTTC
>TRBV7-2|.|.|TRBJ2-4
CASSLVEGVAKNIQYF
TGTGCCAGCAGCTTAGTTGAGGGGGTAGCCAAAAACATTCAGTACTTC
>TRBV12-3/TRBV12-4|.|.|TRBJ1-1
CASSLQQNTEAFF
TGTGCCAGCAGTTTACAACAGAACACTGAAGCTTTCTTT
>TRBV10-3|.|once|TRBJ2-3
CAITLGRRTDTQYF
TGTGCCATCACCCTAGGGAGGCGGACAGATACGCAGTATTTT
>TRBV12-3/TRBV12-4|.|few|TRBJ2-7
CASSLGTTTSEQYF
TGTGCCAGCAGTCTCGGGACCACGACGTCCGAGCAGTACTTC
>TRBV29-1|.|.|TRBJ1-1
CSVHQTLEVKAFF
TGCAGCGTTCACCAGACACTGGAAGTTAAAGCTTTCTTT
>TRBV5-1|TRBD2|few|TRBJ2-1
CASSLEPAGGFNEQFF
TGCGCCAGCAGCTTGGAACCAGCGGGAGGGTTTAATGAGCAGTTCTTC
>TRBV25-1|.|once|TRBJ2-3
CASSEFGREVVDTQYF
TGTGCCAGCAGTGAATTTGGCAGGGAAGTTGTAGATACGCAGTATTTT
>TRBV5-1|TRBD1|.|TRBJ2-3
CASSLDGTGSNTQYF
TGCGCCAGCAGCTTGGACGGGACAGGGAGTAATACGCAGTATTTT
>TRBV20-1|.|.|TRBJ2-1
CSALTRPGNEQFF
TGCAGTGCTTTGACTAGACCGGGGAATGAGCAGTTCTTC
>TRBV20-1|.|few|TRBJ1-2
CSASFQNYGYTF
TGCAGTGCTAGTTTCCAAAACTATGGCTACACCTTC
>TRBV28|TRBD1|.|TRBJ2-5
CASRPGQGVNEQYF
TGTGCCAGCAGACCGGGACAGGGGGTCAATGAGCAGTACTTC
>TRBV29-1|.|.|TRBJ1-1
CSGGEQSRGYTEAFF
TGCAGCGGGGGGGAACAGTCTCGGGGGTACACTGAAGCTTTCTTT
>TRBV5-5|TRBD2|few|TRBJ2-7
CASSLVGGSCYEQYF
TGTGCCAGCAGTTTGGTAGGCGGGAGTTGCTACGAGCAGTACTTC
>TRBV5-1|TRBD1|few|TRBJ2-3
CASSTGQGTDTQYF
TGCGCCAGCAGCACTGGACAGGGCACAGATACGCAGTATTTT
>TRBV12-3/TRBV12-4|.|.|TRBJ2-7
CASSLGQGGVNEQYF
TGTGCCAGCAGTTTAGGGCAGGGGGGAGTCAACGAGCAGTACTTC
>TRBV20-1|TRBD1|once|TRBJ1-1
CSAKPQDRGHTEAFF
TGCAGTGCAAAACCCCAGGACAGGGGGCACACTGAAGCTTTCTTT
>TRBV5-1|.|many|TRBJ2-3
CASSPRESKPSTDTQYF
TGCGCCAGCAGCCCCCGGGAGTCAAAACCTAGCACAGATACGCAGTATTTT
>TRBV11-2|.|.|TRBJ2-3
CASSLYRERTDTQYF
TGTGCCAGCTCCCTCTACAGGGAGCGCACAGATACGCAGTATTTT
>TRBV5-6|.|.|TRBJ2-3
CASSLAFDPSSSTDTQYF
TGTGCCAGCAGCTTGGCCTTCGATCCGAGTAGTTCGACGGATACGCAGTATTTT